These T cell receptor beta chains were read from a single sample in a study of T-cell reconstitution after alpha-beta-depleted transplantation in children. A single record per CDR3 protein comes from TCRdb applying MiXCR to the PCR reads. Of 250,000 to 400,000 distinct CDR3 sequences in the sample, approximately 20% are singletons; the top ten hold approximately 11%. The material was PBMCs, mostly from graft donor cells, obtained 180 days after TCRalphabeta/CD19-depleted stem cell transplant. The receptor source for this set is a male patient younger than 18 who had a stem cell transplant for acute lymphoblastic leukemia, so the T cells may come from the graft donor. Each CDR3 is given with its conserved first and last residue. The D gene is left open where the match is weak. Not every row has a clone size; where given, it reads once, few, many or a size class.

j_gene | v_gene | abundance | d_gene | CDR3nt | CDR3aa
TRBJ1-1 | TRBV12-3/TRBV12-4 | few | . | TGTGCCAGCAGTTTCGGGAGCGGGTACGGGGAAGCTTTCTTT | CASSFGSGYGEAFF
TRBJ2-7 | TRBV6-1 | few | . | TGTGCCAGCAGTGACAGGGTCACCTACGAGCAGTACTTC | CASSDRVTYEQYF
TRBJ2-3 | TRBV18 | . | . | TGTGCCAGCTCACCTATGAGGGACACAGATACGCAGTATTTT | CASSPMRDTDTQYF
TRBJ2-7 | TRBV29-1 | . | TRBD1 | TGCAGCGTTCTCAGGGGGCGCTACGAGCAGTACTTC | CSVLRGRYEQYF
TRBJ2-7 | TRBV12-3/TRBV12-4 | . | TRBD1 | TGTGCCAGCACTCCCGGGACAGCCTCCTACGAGCAGTACTTC | CASTPGTASYEQYF
TRBJ2-1 | TRBV5-1 | many | TRBD2 | TGCGCCAGCAGCGTCGGACTAGCGGGAGCGAATGAGCAGTTCTTC | CASSVGLAGANEQFF
TRBJ1-1 | TRBV10-3 | few | . | TGTGCCATCAGTGCTGGGGCGCAGGGCACTGAAGCTTTCTTT | CAISAGAQGTEAFF
TRBJ2-5 | TRBV7-2 | . | . | TGTGCCAGCAGCTTTGGGGATTGGGAGACCCAGTACTTC | CASSFGDWETQYF
TRBJ2-7 | TRBV18 | . | TRBD1 | TGTGCCAGCTCACCCTGGACAGGTCTAAGGACTTACGAGCAGTACTTC | CASSPWTGLRTYEQYF
TRBJ2-7 | TRBV25-1 | . | . | TGTGCCAGCAGTGAATTTTTACAGCTCTCCGGGCAGTACTTC | CASSEFLQLSGQYF
TRBJ2-5 | TRBV5-1 | . | TRBD2 | TGCGCCAGCAGCTTGGGCCCAGCGGGGTACCAAGAGACCCAGTACTTC | CASSLGPAGYQETQYF
TRBJ2-3 | TRBV7-2 | . | . | TGTGCCAGCAGCCTACAGGGATTTGATACGCAGTATTTT | CASSLQGFDTQYF
TRBJ2-7 | TRBV3-1 | once | . | TGTGCCAGCAGCCAACTTGCTAAAACCTACGAGCAGTACTTC | CASSQLAKTYEQYF
TRBJ2-5 | TRBV7-3 | few | . | TGTGCCAGCAGCCGAAAGGGCGCAGGGGCGGTTGGTGAGACCCAGTACTTC | CASSRKGAGAVGETQYF
TRBJ2-2 | TRBV9 | many | . | TGTGCCAGCAGCGTAGGAAGCGGCGGCACCGGGGAGCTGTTTTTT | CASSVGSGGTGELFF
TRBJ2-1 | TRBV27 | few | TRBD2 | TGTGCCAGCAGTTTCCAAAGACTAGCGGATGACAATGAGCAGTTCTTC | CASSFQRLADDNEQFF
TRBJ1-5 | TRBV12-3/TRBV12-4 | . | . | TGTGCCAGCAGTCCGGACTGGGCCAGACGGCCCCAGCATTTT | CASSPDWARRPQHF
TRBJ2-7 | TRBV7-3 | few | . | TGTGCCAGCAGCCCACTACGAGATGGGAAGCAGTACTTC | CASSPLRDGKQYF
TRBJ2-7 | TRBV10-2 | . | TRBD1 | TGCGCCAGCACTCGGACAGGGGGCGGTTGGTACGAGCAGTACTTC | CASTRTGGGWYEQYF
TRBJ1-3 | TRBV29-1 | . | TRBD1 | TGCAGCGCTTGGACAGGGCTGTGGATGGAAGGGAACACCATATATTTT | CSAWTGLWMEGNTIYF
TRBJ1-4 | TRBV20-1 | . | . | TGCAGTGCTAGTTCCGGGCCCGAAAAACTGTTTTTT | CSASSGPEKLFF
TRBJ1-1 | TRBV20-1 | . | . | TGCAGTGCTCCTAGTTGGACTGAAGCTTTCTTT | CSAPSWTEAFF
TRBJ1-4 | TRBV5-1 | few | . | TGCGCCAGCAGCTCGAGGACGGCCAATGAAAAACTGTTTTTT | CASSSRTANEKLFF
TRBJ1-6 | TRBV20-1 | . | . | TGCAGTGCTAGCCGACAGGCGAATTCACCCCTCCACTTT | CSASRQANSPLHF
TRBJ1-5 | TRBV20-1 | few | TRBD1 | TGCAGTAAGTCCAGGGGGTATCAGCCCCAGCATTTT | CSKSRGYQPQHF
TRBJ1-3 | TRBV5-1 | few | . | TGCGCCAGCAGCTTTCGACAGGCGCCTTCTGGAAACACCATATATTTT | CASSFRQAPSGNTIYF
TRBJ2-7 | TRBV2 | few | . | TGTTCCCGAGAGGCGGGCCTCGAGCAGTACTTC | CSREAGLEQYF
TRBJ2-2 | TRBV4-2 | . | TRBD2 | TGTGCCAGCAGGCTAGCGGGAGGGGAGCTGTTTTTT | CASRLAGGELFF
TRBJ2-7 | TRBV5-1 | . | TRBD2 | TGCGCCAGCAGCCGCTCGCCGACCCTACTAGCGCGAGTTAACTACGAGCAGTACTTC | CASSRSPTLLARVNYEQYF
TRBJ2-7 | TRBV15 | . | . | TGTGCCACCAGCAGAGATCTTGAGGCTACCTACGAGCAGTACTTC | CATSRDLEATYEQYF
TRBJ2-7 | TRBV4-1 | few | TRBD1 | TGCGCCAGCAGCCAAGATCGACAGGGGATGGACGAGCAGTACTTC | CASSQDRQGMDEQYF
TRBJ2-3 | TRBV5-1 | many | . | TGCGCCAGCAGCTTCCAACTGGGAGATACGCAGTATTTT | CASSFQLGDTQYF
TRBJ1-1 | TRBV24-1 | . | . | TGTGCCACCAGTGATTCTCGAACTGAAGCTTTCTTT | CATSDSRTEAFF
TRBJ1-5 | TRBV7-6 | few | . | TGTGCCAGCAGCTTAGGGGCAGGACAAGTGGCGCCCCAGCATTTT | CASSLGAGQVAPQHF
TRBJ2-7 | TRBV10-2 | . | . | TGCGCCAGCAGTGATACGGCCCTCCGCGAGCAGTACTTC | CASSDTALREQYF
TRBJ2-7 | TRBV20-1 | . | TRBD2 | TGCAGTGCTAGAAGGGTTGGGACTAGCGGCTACGAGCAGTACTTC | CSARRVGTSGYEQYF
TRBJ2-7 | TRBV7-6 | . | TRBD2 | TGTGCCAGCAGCTTGGGACTAGCGGGAGAGGCATACGAGCAGTACTTC | CASSLGLAGEAYEQYF
TRBJ2-7 | TRBV9 | . | TRBD2 | TGTGCCAGCAGCACCCATCATTCGGGGGGGGAGCAGTACTTC | CASSTHHSGGEQYF
TRBJ2-5 | TRBV15 | once | . | TGTGCCACCAGCAGAGACTTTAATCGGGGGACGGGAGAGACCCAGTACTTC | CATSRDFNRGTGETQYF
TRBJ2-3 | TRBV27 | . | . | TGTGCCAGCAGTCCCGCCGCGGGGTATACGCAGTATTTT | CASSPAAGYTQYF
TRBJ2-3 | TRBV4-1 | . | TRBD1 | TGCGCCAGCAGCCGGCCCCCGGGACAGCGCACAGATACGCAGTATTTT | CASSRPPGQRTDTQYF
TRBJ1-6 | TRBV20-1 | . | . | TGCAGTGTACAGGGAGGTTCGAATTCACCCCTCCACTTT | CSVQGGSNSPLHF
TRBJ1-1 | TRBV5-6 | . | . | TGTGCCAGCAGCTTGGAAGAGAGGCTAGGTATGAACACTGAAGCTTTCTTT | CASSLEERLGMNTEAFF
TRBJ1-2 | TRBV5-1 | . | . | TGCGCCAGCAGCTTGAATGACGGTTTCGGCTACACCTTC | CASSLNDGFGYTF
TRBJ2-7 | TRBV28 | few | TRBD2 | TGTGCCAGCTCCTTTATTTTAGCGGGAGGTGGCTACGAGCAGTACTTC | CASSFILAGGGYEQYF
TRBJ2-2 | TRBV9 | few | . | TGTGCCAGCAGCGTAACCACAGGGAGGAACACCGGGGAGCTGTTTTTT | CASSVTTGRNTGELFF
TRBJ2-4 | TRBV27 | few | TRBD1 | TGTGCCAGCAGTGACCGGGACAGGGGGAATTTAAAAAACATTCAGTACTTC | CASSDRDRGNLKNIQYF
TRBJ1-2 | TRBV7-2 | few | . | TGTGCCAGCACTGATCGGCCAGGGGCCTATGGCTACACCTTC | CASTDRPGAYGYTF
TRBJ2-7 | TRBV7-3 | few | TRBD2 | TGTGCCAGCAGCTTCAAGCGGGAGCATGACGAGCAGTACTTC | CASSFKREHDEQYF
TRBJ2-1 | TRBV10-2 | . | . | TGCGCCAGCAGTGAGTCGGCTGAGCAGTTCTTC | CASSESAEQFF
TRBJ2-1 | TRBV11-3 | few | TRBD2 | TGTGCCAGCAGCTCGACTAGCGGGATGTACAATGAGCAGTTCTTC | CASSSTSGMYNEQFF
TRBJ1-2 | TRBV18 | . | . | TGTGCCAGCTCACCACGGGCGATGGGCTACACCTTC | CASSPRAMGYTF
TRBJ1-4 | TRBV20-1 | . | . | TGCAGTCTAAGGGCTTCTAATGAAAAACTGTTTTTT | CSLRASNEKLFF
TRBJ2-5 | TRBV5-1 | few | . | TGCGCCAGCAGCTTTGGGACACAGCAAGAGACCCAGTACTTC | CASSFGTQQETQYF
TRBJ2-1 | TRBV6-5 | . | TRBD2 | TGTGCCAGCAGTTCATGGAGGACTAGCGGGAGCAATGAGCAGTTCTTC | CASSSWRTSGSNEQFF